Here is one T cell receptor beta chain with its context. Its target antigen remains unknown. No base qualities exist here, and no much larger clone lies one base off it. Using the deep immunoSEQ assay, TCR CDR3 regions were amplified from genomic DNA by multiplex PCR. Extracted genomic DNA from each cell subset was spread evenly across all wells of several immunoSEQ 96-well plates, with each plate serving as a replicate. For sorted subsets, each replicate PCR was loaded with roughly 190 ng genomic DNA, equivalent to 30,000 or so T cell genomes. The purified libraries were quantified using a Qubit 3.0 fluorometer, sized with a Bioanalyzer 2100, and then quantified again using the KAPA Library Quantification kit. Every immunoSEQ 96-well plate was sequenced on a dedicated single-read 150-cycle Illumina NextSeq 550 flow cell. Regarding the original processing steps: Because the immunoSEQ output included only junctional sequences and no quality scores, the filtering could not be the same as the filtering used for full-length reads. To assign V/J genes and CDR3, sequences were annotated against IMGT germline references using PyIR, a Python wrapper for IgBLAST v1.9. Reads were filtered out if the reads had weak V/J assignments (E-value above 1e-6), no CDR3, stop codons, out-of-frame junctions, or ambiguous translated residues. A V3J clonotype was defined by an identical inferred V gene, J gene, and CDR3 amino acid sequence. The percentage overlap between two repertoires was calculated by dividing the number of shared unique clonotypes by the size of the smaller repertoire. RTK rarefaction, the Chao1 estimator, and Recon v2.1 estimates of unobserved clonotypes were used to assess repertoire richness. OLGA was used to compute generation probabilities for all TCRbeta clonotypes that the gDNA method yielded from a few donors. TCRdb provides this immuneACCESS table in a form limited to in-frame rearrangements. Some clones are lacking; in checked studies, under half of them reflect an unresolved V gene, and why the rest are absent is not known. That table gives V, J and clone size, and the DNA gave D and trimming. In this sample the table shows millions of clones, about 95% of which occur a single time. The ten top clones hold roughly 1% of the sample.

For the CD8 naive samples, CD45RO-negative cells were positively selected for CCR7, yielding a CD45RA+CCR7+ population from which TemRA cells were excluded. Donors were healthy HIV-negative adults with no recently reported acute infections or vaccinations. All donors were Caucasian adults living in Nashville, Tennessee, USA. After blood collection by leukapheresis, PBMCs were isolated using Ficoll-Histopaque density gradient centrifugation and then cryopreserved in the vapor phase of liquid nitrogen. Purity and quantity of every magnetically sorted T cell population were checked by analytical flow cytometry. Genomic DNA was isolated from every sorted fraction and measured by UV absorbance on a Nanodrop 2000c. As encoded in the germline V gene, CDR1 is MNHNS while CDR2 is SASEGT. The cysteine opens and the phenylalanine closes a CDR3 of 15 amino acids. Here the CDR3 DNA is all that survives: 45 bases in frame from base 1. A distance of 15 bases separates the germline ends of V and J, which lose 3 bases and 4 bases respectively.

These data belong to a study of shared clonotypes between healthy human individuals (TCRdb year 2020). At the level of the whole study: The cohort included three men and two women between 18 and 49 years of age. Per donor, leukapheresis produced somewhere between about 0.94 and 9 billion PBMCs. To estimate repertoire size and how much clonotype sharing occurs between individuals, the study deeply sequenced the blood TCR repertoires of several healthy adults. Different laboratories and diverse techniques were used to prepare libraries and sequence TCR repertoires, to increase sequencing depth and limit assay-specific biases. For each donor, CD4 naive and CD4 memory were each given three plates, CD8 naive was given two plates, and CD8 memory was given one plate. Findings and caveats that apply to the study as a whole: Rarefaction of sorted-subset datasets indicated incomplete sequencing despite the large sequencing depth. Across four donors, roughly 5.4% of naive CD4, roughly 3.5% of naive CD8, under 2.5% of memory CD4, and about 0.4% of memory CD8 clonotypes were shared. Higher generation probabilities were observed for clonotypes shared by all four sorted-subset donors than for non-shared clonotypes. The small number of donors limited the genetic and exposure-history diversity represented. Estimated clonotype richness was generally larger for naive than for memory subsets. Based on pairwise subsampling, the degree of clonotype sharing among donors was expected to be affected by sequencing depth. Sampling was restricted to blood, and TCR repertoires in tissues likely differ from the TCR repertoires found in blood.

Material: naive CD8+ T cells sorted from blood. This specimen's cell subset or site label, interpreted: CD45RA+CCR7+. The chain couples TRBV6-1 to TRBJ1-1; confidence is insufficient to name the D gene. This TCR came from a man aged 18 to 29 in good health. The sequenced DNA is TGTGCCAGCAGTGAGTTTGGGGTGTGGGGCACTGAAGCTTTCTTT. The encoded protein is CASSEFGVWGTEAFF.